This TCR beta chain was captured by sequencing in a study of tumor and adjacent non-tumor tissue in lung cancer (dated by TCRdb to the late 2010s). About the investigation overall: The cohort included more than 9 adenocarcinoma, a couple of squamous cell carcinoma and 1 small cell lung cancer patients. The approximately 15 enrolled patients, of whom some 10 were men and 5 were women, were aged about 30 to 85 years and were diagnosed with TNM stage I to III disease. Sequencing generated a total of roughly 130 million productive TCRbeta reads, averaging approximately 3.8 million reads per sample. The study compared bulk TCRbeta repertoires from lung tumor tissue and matched distant non-tumor lung tissue of more than 12 lung cancer patients. TCRbeta CDR3 sequencing was performed on about 29 paired specimens, with one tumor sample and one normal lung sample collected per patient.

Library preparation was by multiplex PCR. The instrument given in TCRdb is Illumina HiSeq 2500. Following protocols modified from ARM-PCR, the researchers constructed TCRbeta libraries through three rounds of nested PCR with primers (Table S4). Before sequencing, PCR products in the 200-500 bp range were cut out of the gel and cleaned up using the QIAquick gel extraction kit. Under the source paper's analysis protocol: Trimmomatic was used to clean the reads, FLASH merged the cleaned reads into complete CDR3 sequences, and MiTCR assigned the sequences to V(D)J germline segments. Clonal diversity was computed as the inverse Simpson's index with VDJtools. Productive reads were defined as in-frame sequences without a premature stop codon. The raw public data were reprocessed by TCRdb itself: fastp quality trimming at Q25, MiXCR clonotype calling, in-frame beta chains only. Rows with a matching CDR3 protein are joined into one entry that keeps the most common DNA and genes. The V and J calls come from TCRdb's annotation, not from the publication. For this sample the table gives about 93,000 distinct CDR3 sequences, of which about 72% were detected only once. The ten biggest clones cover around 17% of the sample.

This clonotype was found once. The clone's antigen remains unknown. The CDR3 carries no conserved terminal phenylalanine or tryptophan, so it likely arises from a read error. The DNA is left out, because the CDR3 cannot be placed on it with certainty; the CDR3 is given as TCRdb lists it. Broad study findings and their caveats: The cohort had only about 15 patients, and the authors noted that larger samples and more detailed clinical data are needed. Because peripheral blood was not sequenced, the blood TCRbeta repertoires of the lung cancer patients in the study went unexamined. The top 100 clones made up a significantly larger cumulative share of the repertoire in normal lung than in tumor tissue. Significantly higher TCR diversity was found in younger patients, and higher tumor TCR diversity was associated with shorter overall and disease-free survival. Neither the sequencing platform nor unique molecular identifiers are mentioned in the methods. Significantly higher TCR diversity (inverse Simpson) was observed in tumor tissue than in normal lung tissue (approximately 440 vs 150, P = 0.0075, Mann-Whitney U test).

The germline V gene specifies MNHNS as CDR1 and SASEGT as CDR2. Both ends counted, the CDR3 spans 17 residues. RNA was extracted from bulk unsorted tissue and checked for quality with a NanoDrop ND-1000 and an Agilent 2100. All donors had newly diagnosed lung cancer, had not received prior chemotherapy, and were admitted for thoracic surgery in China between August and November 2014. Anyone who had undergone radiotherapy or chemotherapy before, or who had another cancer at the same time, was left out of the study. Pieces of surgical tissue measuring about 1-2.1 cm3 were kept in RNAlater solution and held at -80 degrees C until needed.

The clonotype was recovered from a man in his 60s with non-small cell lung cancer. Material for sequencing was lung tumor tissue. Recombination connected TRBV6-1 to TRBJ1-1. The CDR3 region reads CASSVDGGVWVNTEAFS.